These 11 T cell receptor beta chains came from one sample sequenced in a study of control samples from healthy donors and cancer patients. This table comes from immunoSEQ multiplex PCR, and its TCRdb copy is limited to in-frame clones, with some not included. This table has around 130,000 clones, around nine tenths appearing once. Sequencing was done on a sample of blood. The receptors were gathered from a man aged 50 to 60 in good health.

The chain employs TRBV7-2 and TRBJ1-5; D remains ambiguous. CDR1 is SGHTA, CDR2 FQGNSA, per germline. V lost 1 base and J 0 bases, leaving 16 bases between the germline ends. This CDR3 has 18 amino acids. Written as DNA, the CDR3 is TGTGCCAGCAGCTTAGTGGGCAGCTTAACGTATAGCAATCAGCCCCAGCATTTT. Its protein is CASSLVGSLTYSNQPQHF.

The rearrangement uses TRBV7-8 and TRBJ2-5; 7 nucleotides agree with TRBD1. Germline values: CDR1 SGHVS, CDR2 FQNEAQ. The CDR3 contains 18 residues. The V segment lost 5 bases and the J segment 0 bases; nucleotides outside the gene matches: 15. The CDR3 sequence is CASSLQAATGAYQETQYF. CDR3 DNA: TGTGCCAGCAGCCTACAAGCGGCAACAGGGGCTTACCAAGAGACCCAGTACTTC.

This chain joins TRBV18 and TRBJ2-1; D might be TRBD2 (6 bases). Per the germline V gene, CDR1 is KGHSH and CDR2 is LQKENI. This CDR3 contains 15 residues. With 2 bases removed from V and 2 bases from J, the gap between germline ends came to 10 bases. Here the CDR3 reads CASSPGGDPYNEQFF. For the CDR3, the DNA is TGTGCCAGCTCACCAGGAGGGGACCCCTACAATGAGCAGTTCTTC.

The rearrangement links TRBV27 to TRBJ1-5; D possibly corresponds to TRBD1 (5 bases). The CDR3 totals 15 residues. Trimming removed 4 bases at V and 7 bases at J, with 17 bases between. CDR1 is MNHEY, CDR2 SMNVEV, per germline (reference sequence). CDR3 sequence: CASSSRRELRQPQHF. In DNA, the CDR3 is TGTGCCAGCAGTTCCCGCAGGGAGTTAAGGCAGCCCCAGCATTTT.

The J gene is TRBJ2-5, the V gene TRBV7-6; 8 bases fit TRBD1. V lost 1 base and J lost 7; bases outside the gene matches: 8. Germline V gene lookup returns CDR1 SGHVS and CDR2 FNYEAQ. The CDR3 length is 15 residues. CDR3 DNA sequence: TGTGCCAGCAGCTTAGGAGGGACAGGTTCTGGGACCCAGTACTTC. Its protein product is CASSLGGTGSGTQYF.

The rearrangement uses TRBV6-5 and TRBJ1-5; D is unclear. From germline, CDR1 is MNHEY and CDR2 SVGAGI. The V end was cut by 2 bases, the J end by 6 bases, with 8 bases between. The length of the CDR3 is 13 residues. The CDR3 sequence is CASSYGDAQPQHF. The CDR3 DNA sequence: TGTGCCAGCAGTTACGGGGATGCTCAGCCCCAGCATTTT.

This sequence joins TRBV28 and TRBJ1-6; a possible D gene is TRBD1 (5 bases). CDR3 length: 15 residues. In germline, CDR1 is MDHEN, CDR2 SYDVKM. The V end lost 6 bases, the J end lost 9 bases, and 18 bases lay between the germline ends. This CDR3 reads CASRSLGVGRSPLHF. The DNA for the CDR3 is TGTGCCAGCAGGTCGTTGGGGGTCGGGCGTTCACCCCTCCACTTT.

The V call is TRBV3-1 (or the pseudogene TRBV3-2), the J call TRBJ2-5; a weak D match, TRBD1 (5 bases). V lost 1 base and J 5 bases, leaving 20 bases between the germline ends. Germline-derived CDR1 and CDR2 are LGHDT and YNNKEL (reference sequence). The CDR3 is made up of 17 amino acids. The DNA of the CDR3 is TGTGCCAGCAGCCAAGCTGTTAGGACACGTGAAGGGGAGACCCAGTACTTC. Translation gives CASSQAVRTREGETQYF.

J is TRBJ2-5 and V is TRBV11-2, with a possible D match to TRBD1 (5 bases). CDR1 is SGHAT and CDR2 is FQNNGV in the germline V gene. The CDR3 is made up of 12 amino acids. Between the trimmed V and J ends, which lost 5 bases and 5 bases, there was a span of 9 bases. CDR3 sequence (DNA): TGTGCCAGCAGCAGGGGTGGGGAGACCCAGTACTTC. Protein: CASSRGGETQYF.

V gene TRBV6-4 combines with J gene TRBJ2-5; possibly TRBD1 for D (5 bases). CDR3 length: 13 residues. The V gene lost 5 bases and the J gene lost 7 bases, with 14 bases spanning the gap. Germline loops: CDR1 MRHNA, CDR2 SNTAGT. This CDR3 is CASSWGPGRTQYF. CDR3 coding DNA: TGTGCCAGCAGTTGGGGCCCCGGAAGGACCCAGTACTTC.

The V gene is TRBV9, the J gene TRBJ2-7; TRBD1 aligns across 9 bases. V was clipped by 1 base and J by 2 bases; unmatched bases: 1. This CDR3 has 14 amino acids. CDR1 and CDR2 from the germline V gene are SGDLS and YYNGEE. The CDR3 is CASSVRQGAYEQYF. The CDR3, as DNA: TGTGCCAGCAGCGTACGACAGGGGGCCTACGAGCAGTACTTC.